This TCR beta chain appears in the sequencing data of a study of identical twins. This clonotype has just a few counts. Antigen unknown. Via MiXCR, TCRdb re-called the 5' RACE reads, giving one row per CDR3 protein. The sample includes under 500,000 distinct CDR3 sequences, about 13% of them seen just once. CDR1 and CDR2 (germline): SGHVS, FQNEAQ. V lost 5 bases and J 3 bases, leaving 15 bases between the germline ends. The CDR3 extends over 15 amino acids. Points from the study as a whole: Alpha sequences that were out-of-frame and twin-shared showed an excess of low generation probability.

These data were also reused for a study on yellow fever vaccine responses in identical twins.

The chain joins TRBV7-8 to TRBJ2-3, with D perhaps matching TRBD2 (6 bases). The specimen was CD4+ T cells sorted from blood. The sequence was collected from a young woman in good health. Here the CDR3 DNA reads TGTGCCAGCAGCCCCGGGAGATTAGCGACAGATACGCAGTATTTT. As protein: CASSPGRLATDTQYF.